This T cell receptor (beta chain) was documented in a study of shared clonotypes between healthy human individuals (dated by TCRdb to about 2020). With regard to the full study: The cohort included a few men and a couple of women between 18 and 49 years of age. For each donor, three plates each were used for CD4 naive and CD4 memory, two plates were used for CD8 naive, and one plate was used for CD8 memory. To estimate repertoire size and how much clonotypes are shared between individuals, the study performed deep sequencing of blood TCR repertoires from a few healthy adults. To increase sequencing depth and limit assay-specific biases, TCR repertoire library preparation and sequencing were carried out by different laboratories using diverse techniques. Leukapheresis yielded between about 0.85 and 9.5 billion PBMCs per donor. Broad study findings and their caveats: Pairwise subsampling led to the expectation that sequencing depth would affect the degree of clonotype sharing among donors. Even with the large sequencing depth, rarefaction of the sorted-subset datasets indicated that sequencing was incomplete. Clonotypes shared by all four sorted-subset donors showed higher generation probabilities than non-shared clonotypes. Sharing across several donors was observed for 5% to 6.5% of naive CD4, over 3% of naive CD8, roughly 2.4% of memory CD4, and roughly 0.4% of memory CD8 clonotypes. Because the study included only a small number of donors, the genetic and exposure-history diversity represented was limited. Naive subsets generally had larger estimated clonotype richness than memory subsets. Sampling was restricted to blood, and TCR repertoires in tissue are likely to differ from TCR repertoires in blood.

From the germline V gene (reference sequence), CDR1 is SEHNR and CDR2 is FQNEAQ. The CDR3, from cysteine to phenylalanine, totals 14 residues. Kept here is only the CDR3 DNA, which spans 42 bases and is read in frame from base 1. V is reduced by 3 bases and J by 5 bases, leaving a spacing of 13 bases between them. TCR CDR3 regions were amplified from genomic DNA by multiplex PCR using the deep immunoSEQ assay. For each cell subset, the extracted genomic DNA was distributed evenly across all wells of several immunoSEQ 96-well plates, and each plate served as one replicate. Each replicate PCR for sorted subsets received about 200 ng genomic DNA, equal to tens of thousands of T cell genomes. Purified libraries were measured with a Qubit 3.0 fluorometer, size-checked on a Bioanalyzer 2100, and measured again with the KAPA Library Quantification kit. Every immunoSEQ 96-well plate was sequenced on a separate single-read 150-cycle Illumina NextSeq 550 flow cell. Per the original workflow: Because only junctional sequences without quality scores were contained in the immunoSEQ output, filtering matching that applied to full-length reads could not be performed. Sequences were annotated with PyIR, a Python wrapper for IgBLAST v1.9, and V/J genes and CDR3 were assigned using IMGT germline references. Reads were filtered out if the reads had weak V/J assignments (E-value above 1e-6), no CDR3, stop codons, out-of-frame junctions, or ambiguous translated residues. V3J clonotypes were defined by identical inferred V gene, J gene, and CDR3 amino acid sequence. Percentage overlap between repertoires was calculated by dividing the number of shared unique clonotypes by the size of the smaller repertoire. RTK rarefaction, the Chao1 estimator, and Recon v2.1 estimates of unobserved clonotypes were used to assess repertoire richness. For all TCRbeta clonotypes obtained by the gDNA method from a few donors, generation probabilities were computed with OLGA. TCRdb retrieved this table from immuneACCESS and kept in-frame rearrangements only. Not all clones are present; in checked studies, unresolved V genes account for under half, and no reason is known for the remainder. That table is the source of V, J and clone size, and D and trimming were worked out from the DNA. The sample table holds roughly 2.4 million clones, of which under 97% were seen once. The top ten constitute more than 0.1% of the sample.

The donors were healthy, HIV-negative adults who had no recently reported acute infections or vaccinations. All donors were Caucasian adults living in Nashville, Tennessee, USA. CD4+ T cells were enriched by magnetic negative selection, after which naive cells were positively selected on CD45RA and the negative fraction was taken as the memory subset. After blood collection by leukapheresis, PBMCs were isolated using Ficoll-Histopaque density gradient centrifugation and then cryopreserved in the vapor phase of liquid nitrogen. Analytical flow cytometry was used to check the purity and quantity of each magnetically sorted T cell population. From each sorted fraction, genomic DNA was isolated and quantified by UV absorbance on a Nanodrop 2000c. As concerns this clone: Its antigen specificity is not known. No clone much larger than this one lies a single base away; base qualities are absent.

The receptor comes from a man in his late teens or twenties in good health. The chain is made from TRBV7-9 and TRBJ1-2; the D gene is possibly TRBD1, with 5 bases matching. Sequencing was performed on naive CD4+ T cells sorted from blood. The cell subset or site tag for this specimen amounts to: CD45RA+ positively selected. This receptor has the CDR3 CASSFTTVDYGYTF. The DNA sequence is as follows: TGTGCCAGCAGCTTTACGACAGTTGATTATGGCTACACCTTC. Extended through the reference TRBV7-9 and TRBJ1-2 proteins, this CDR3 yields the full variable domain: DTGVSQNPRHKITKRGQNVTFRCDPISEHNRLYWYRQTLGQGPEFLTYFQNEAQLEKSRLLSDRFSAERPKGSFSTLEIQRTEQGDSAMYLCASSFTTVDYGYTFGSGTRLTVV.